Each of the 32 T cell receptor beta chains below was sequenced from the same sample in a study of T cell responses to AZD1222 COVID-19 vaccine. Sequencing used immunoSEQ multiplex PCR; TCRdb keeps in-frame clones, though not all of them. The table lists about 140,000 clones, approximately 84% of them singletons. The sample here was peripheral blood, taken on day 0 of AZD1222 vaccination. The origin of the receptors is an adult in good health.

The chain is built from TRBV9 and TRBJ1-2, with unresolved D. With 0 bases removed from V and 0 bases from J, the gap between germline ends came to 3 bases. The V gene's germline CDR1 is SGDLS and CDR2 YYNGEE. The CDR3 contains 13 residues. CDR3 sequence: CASSVDTNYGYTF. For the CDR3, the DNA is TGTGCCAGCAGCGTAGATACTAACTATGGCTACACCTTC. Combining the CDR3 with reference TRBV9 and TRBJ1-2 gives the whole variable domain DSGVTQTPKHLITATGQRVTLRCSPRSGDLSVYWYQQSLDQGLQFLIQYYNGEERAKGNILERFSAQQFPDLHSELNLSSLELGDSALYFCASSVDTNYGYTFGSGTRLTVV.

The table lists this clone with a few counts. The rearrangement links TRBV27 to TRBJ1-1; 7 nucleotides align to TRBD1. CDR1 and CDR2 (germline): MNHEY, SMNVEV (reference sequence). J was trimmed by 4 bases and V by 6 bases; bases with no gene match: 5. This CDR3 contains 13 residues. CDR3 residues: CASSDRVRTEAFF. In DNA, the CDR3 is TGTGCCAGCAGCGACAGGGTACGCACTGAAGCTTTCTTT.

The chain is built from TRBV30 and TRBJ2-3; D uncertain. CDR1 is GTSNPN, CDR2 SVGIG, per germline (reference sequence). This CDR3 has 15 residues. V shed 3 bases and J shed 0 bases, with 13 bases lying between them. The CDR3 nucleotides read TGTGCCTGGAGGGCGTCTGTCACTAGCACAGATACGCAGTATTTT. Its protein product is CAWRASVTSTDTQYF.

The chain carries TRBV5-1 and TRBJ2-7; 12 nucleotides line up with TRBD1. Trimming at V came to 0 bases and at J to 5 bases, leaving 6 bases not matched to a gene. CDR1 is SGHRS and CDR2 is YFSETQ in the germline V gene. This CDR3 spans 16 amino acids. DNA of the CDR3: TGCGCCAGCAGCTTGGATGGGACAGGGGGCTTTAACGAGCAGTACTTC. This translates into CASSLDGTGGFNEQYF. The full variable domain, with the rest looked up from reference TRBV5-1 and TRBJ2-7, is KAGVTQTPRYLIKTRGQQVTLSCSPISGHRSVSWYQQTPGQGLQFLFEYFSETQRNKGNFPGRFSGRQFSNSRSEMNVSTLELGDSALYLCASSLDGTGGFNEQYFGPGTRLTVT.

The V call is TRBV15, the J call TRBJ2-2; D is unresolved. V dropped 0 bases and J dropped 3 bases, with 17 bases sitting between them. This CDR3 has 18 amino acids. The germline V gene encodes CDR1 LNHNV and CDR2 YYDKDF (reference sequence). For the CDR3, the DNA is TGTGCCACCAGCAGAGATCCTAGTCTCCTTAGGGACACCGGGGAGCTGTTTTTT. Translated, it gives CATSRDPSLLRDTGELFF.

The chain combines TRBV19 with TRBJ1-1, with TRBD1 as a possible D gene (5 bases). Germline V lookup: CDR1 LNHDA, CDR2 SQIVND (reference sequence). The V gene lost 3 bases and the J gene lost 6 bases, with 17 bases spanning the gap. CDR3 length: 15 residues. The CDR3 here is CASSILSTALPEAFF. The CDR3 DNA follows: TGTGCCAGTAGTATTCTCTCGACAGCACTCCCTGAAGCTTTCTTT.

The rearrangement uses TRBV19 and TRBJ1-3; D remains ambiguous. V was trimmed by 5 bases and J by 0 bases, leaving 17 bases between them. This CDR3 region has 17 residues. Germline assignment: CDR1 LNHDA and CDR2 SQIVND (reference sequence). This chain's CDR3 is CASSDYRQVPSGNTIYF. Written as DNA, the CDR3 is TGTGCCAGTAGTGACTACCGCCAGGTCCCCTCTGGAAACACCATATATTTT. Full variable domain (outside the CDR3, taken from reference TRBV19 and TRBJ1-3): DGGITQSPKYLFRKEGQNVTLSCEQNLNHDAMYWYRQDPGQGLRLIYYSQIVNDFQKGDIAEGYSVSREKKESFPLTVTSAQKNPTAFYLCASSDYRQVPSGNTIYFGEGSWLTVV.

The chain couples TRBV19 to TRBJ1-6, with 11 bases that match TRBD1. This CDR3 has 16 amino acids. The germline CDR1 and CDR2 sequences are LNHDA and SQIVND (reference sequence). Trimming cost V 7 bases and J 7 bases; bases outside gene matches: 9. The CDR3 DNA reads TGTGCCAGTACCAGGGGGACAGGGGGACCGAATTCACCCCTCCACTTT. This translates into CASTRGTGGPNSPLHF. Together with reference TRBV19 and TRBJ1-6, the CDR3 gives the full variable domain: DGGITQSPKYLFRKEGQNVTLSCEQNLNHDAMYWYRQDPGQGLRLIYYSQIVNDFQKGDIAEGYSVSREKKESFPLTVTSAQKNPTAFYLCASTRGTGGPNSPLHFGNGTRLTVT.

V and J are TRBV6-1 and TRBJ1-5, with 7 bases that match TRBD1. J lost 7 bases, V lost 0 bases, and 6 bases had no gene match. There are 15 residues in the CDR3. The germline V gene encodes CDR1 MNHNS and CDR2 SASEGT. The CDR3 sequence: CASSEAWQGDQPQHF. The CDR3 nucleotides read TGTGCCAGCAGTGAAGCTTGGCAGGGGGACCAGCCCCAGCATTTT.

This clone was seen a few times. The chain employs TRBV29-1 and TRBJ2-7; D remains ambiguous. V was pared by 0 bases and J by 5 bases, with 17 bases between. CDR1 and CDR2 (germline): SQVTM, ANQGSEA. The CDR3 loop spans 15 amino acids. CDR3 bases: TGCAGCGTTGAAGACCCAGGCTCCTGGGGTGACGAGCAGTACTTC. Translation: CSVEDPGSWGDEQYF.

The V call is TRBV24-1, the J call TRBJ1-1; 7 nucleotides line up with TRBD1. The V and J ends lost 3 bases and 5 bases, in that order; junction bases with no gene match: 2. Germline CDR1 KGHDR, CDR2 SFDVKD. CDR3 size: 13 residues. The CDR3 loop reads CATSDPGGTEAFF. Here the CDR3 DNA reads TGTGCCACCAGTGATCCAGGGGGTACTGAAGCTTTCTTT.

The genes are TRBV7-9 and TRBJ2-2, with TRBD2 identical over 10 bases. Germline V lookup: CDR1 SEHNR, CDR2 FQNEAQ (reference sequence). V trimming: 2 bases; J trimming: 2 bases; junction bases outside the gene matches: 5. This CDR3 contains 17 residues. This chain's CDR3 is CASSLQTSGSNTGELFF. CDR3 nucleotide sequence: TGTGCCAGCAGCTTACAGACTAGCGGGTCCAACACCGGGGAGCTGTTTTTT.

The chain employs TRBV10-3 and TRBJ2-7; 13 nucleotides agree with TRBD2. The V gene's germline CDR1 is ENHRY and CDR2 SYGVKD. The CDR3 runs to 16 residues. After removal of 8 bases from V and 0 bases from J, the junction contained 7 bases not matched to a gene. CDR3 DNA sequence: TGTGCCATCGCCGGACTAGCGGGGGACCACTCCTACGAGCAGTACTTC. Residues: CAIAGLAGDHSYEQYF.

The chain recombines TRBV5-1 with TRBJ2-3, with D possibly being TRBD2 (6 bases). Germline loops: CDR1 SGHRS, CDR2 YFSETQ. The ends were cut back, 2 bases at V and 0 bases at J, with 13 bases in the middle. The CDR3 consists of 16 residues. The CDR3 is CASSFDPRGSTDTQYF. The CDR3 DNA reads TGCGCCAGCAGCTTTGACCCCCGGGGGAGCACAGATACGCAGTATTTT.

The rearrangement joins TRBV19 to TRBJ1-5; unclear D gene. The V gene's germline CDR1 is LNHDA and CDR2 SQIVND (reference sequence). The CDR3 loop spans 15 amino acids. V was pared by 0 bases and J by 2 bases, with 8 bases between. CDR3 sequence reads: CASSIDQMGNQPQHF. As DNA, the CDR3 is TGTGCCAGTAGTATAGATCAAATGGGCAATCAGCCCCAGCATTTT.

This chain joins TRBV19 and TRBJ1-6; D perhaps matches TRBD1 (6 bases). Germline loops: CDR1 LNHDA, CDR2 SQIVND (reference sequence). V shed 5 bases and J shed 6 bases, with 8 bases lying between them. This CDR3 is built from 13 residues. The CDR3 reads CASSGGGNSPLHF. The CDR3 region has the DNA TGTGCCAGTAGTGGAGGGGGTAATTCACCCCTCCACTTT.

The rearrangement links TRBV19 to TRBJ1-3; a weak D match, TRBD1 (5 bases). Germline CDR1 is LNHDA and CDR2 is SQIVND (reference sequence). This CDR3 has 16 amino acids. Trimming cost V 7 bases and J 1 base, with 17 bases left between them. CDR3 sequence reads: CASITRGGRSGNTIYF. As DNA, the CDR3 is TGTGCCAGTATCACACGGGGCGGCAGATCTGGAAACACCATATATTTT.

This clone was observed a single time. The chain carries TRBV28 and TRBJ2-7; D possibly uses TRBD1 or TRBD2 (5 bases each). The V gene's germline CDR1 is MDHEN and CDR2 SYDVKM. Trimming left V 6 bases short and J 0 bases short, with 21 bases between. This CDR3 is 17 amino acids long. The CDR3 region is CASSFLALGTSSYEQYF. The CDR3 DNA reads as TGTGCCAGCAGCTTTTTGGCCCTGGGGACCAGCTCCTACGAGCAGTACTTC. The complete variable domain, with remaining parts taken from reference TRBV28 and TRBJ2-7, reads DVKVTQSSRYLVKRTGEKVFLECVQDMDHENMFWYRQDPGLGLRLIYFSYDVKMKEKGDIPEGYSVSREKKERFSLILESASTNQTSMYLCASSFLALGTSSYEQYFGPGTRLTVT.

This clone has a handful of counts. The V gene is TRBV9, the J gene TRBJ1-1; no definite D call. The germline gives CDR1 SGDLS, CDR2 YYNGEE. The CDR3 runs to 15 residues. The germline V and J ends were trimmed by 2 bases and 0 bases, with 11 bases remaining between them. CDR3 in amino acids: CASSVRGNLNTEAFF. CDR3 bases: TGTGCCAGCAGCGTCCGGGGAAACTTGAACACTGAAGCTTTCTTT.

This rearrangement joins TRBV4-1 to TRBJ2-6, with D tentatively TRBD2 (5 bases). CDR3 length: 17 amino acids. Per the germline V gene, CDR1 is MGHRA and CDR2 is YSYEKL. V dropped 3 bases and J dropped 0 bases, with 12 bases sitting between them. CDR3 DNA sequence: TGCGCCAGCAGCCACGGGGTTTCCCACTCTGGGGCCAACGTCCTGACTTTC. It specifies CASSHGVSHSGANVLTF.

This clone was detected once. The chain carries TRBV18 and TRBJ1-1; TRBD1 agrees at 7 bases. The CDR3 spans 14 residues. The V and J ends lost 5 bases and 1 base, in that order; junction bases with no gene match: 4. Per the germline V gene, CDR1 is KGHSH and CDR2 is LQKENI. The CDR3 reads CASSGDSKNTEAFF. CDR3 coding DNA: TGTGCCAGCTCAGGGGACAGCAAGAACACTGAAGCTTTCTTT.

The genes are TRBV28 and TRBJ1-1; maybe TRBD1 (5 bases). The V and J ends lost 5 bases and 0 bases respectively, with 13 bases between them. CDR3 length: 15 amino acids. CDR1 MDHEN and CDR2 SYDVKM come from the germline V gene. CDR3 DNA: TGTGCCAGCAGTGGAAGGTGGGGGTTGAACACTGAAGCTTTCTTT. Its protein product is CASSGRWGLNTEAFF.

The CDR3 DNA follows: TGTGCCAGCAGTAGGGACAGGGGGTTCTATGGCTACACCTTC. This sequence encodes CASSRDRGFYGYTF. The rearrangement joins TRBV5-6 to TRBJ1-2; 11 positions match TRBD1. There are 14 residues in the CDR3. With 5 bases clipped from V and 4 bases from J, the junction kept 4 bases outside the gene matches. Germline CDR1 SGHDT, CDR2 YYEEEE.

The CDR3, as DNA: TGCGCCAGCAGCCAAGAAGGGGTGACCCTAAGGACCGGGGAGCTGTTTTTT. This translates into CASSQEGVTLRTGELFF. The gene calls are TRBV4-1 and TRBJ2-2, with D tentatively TRBD1 (5 bases). V shed 0 bases and J shed 5 bases, with 16 bases lying between them. The CDR3 runs 17 residues. CDR1 is MGHRA, CDR2 YSYEKL, per germline.

The gene calls are TRBV6-6 and TRBJ1-2, with TRBD1 matching 7 bases. Trimming cost V 6 bases and J 5 bases; bases outside gene matches: 9. The CDR3 is made up of 14 amino acids. From germline, CDR1 is MNHNY and CDR2 SVGAGI (reference sequence). This chain's CDR3 is CASRPPGQSYGYTF. The CDR3 bases are TGTGCCAGCAGACCTCCGGGACAGTCATATGGCTACACCTTC.

In its sample, this clone was seen once. The chain couples TRBV5-3 to TRBJ1-5; D is undetermined. TRBV5-3 qualifies as an ORF whose function is uncertain. CDR3 length equals 16 residues. V was cut by 0 bases and J by 2 bases, with 12 bases left in between. CDR3 region: CARSLVRQARNQPQHF. CDR3 coding DNA: TGTGCCAGAAGCTTGGTGAGGCAGGCCCGCAATCAGCCCCAGCATTTT.

The chain employs TRBV6-5 and TRBJ1-4, with D possibly being TRBD1 (5 bases). Trimming cost V 6 bases and J 0 bases, with 11 bases left between them. CDR1 MNHEY and CDR2 SVGAGI come from the germline V gene. CDR3 size: 15 residues. The CDR3 region has the DNA TGTGCCAGCAGCAGAGCAGGGACAACTAATGAAAAACTGTTTTTT. Translated, it gives CASSRAGTTNEKLFF.

This clone showed up just once. The chain joins TRBV28 to TRBJ2-3, with D perhaps matching TRBD1 or TRBD2 (5 bases each). The CDR3 is 16 residues long. The germline V gene encodes CDR1 MDHEN and CDR2 SYDVKM. V lost 2 bases and J lost 1, with 13 bases in between. The CDR3 loop reads CASSLTDLGGTDTQYF. The CDR3, as DNA: TGTGCCAGCAGTTTAACAGACTTGGGGGGCACAGATACGCAGTATTTT. Drawing the rest from reference TRBV28 and TRBJ2-3, the complete variable domain is DVKVTQSSRYLVKRTGEKVFLECVQDMDHENMFWYRQDPGLGLRLIYFSYDVKMKEKGDIPEGYSVSREKKERFSLILESASTNQTSMYLCASSLTDLGGTDTQYFGPGTRLTVL.

V and J are TRBV5-1 and TRBJ2-3; D gene unclear. V was shortened by 3 bases and J by 3 bases, with 14 bases between the two germline ends. The CDR3 has 15 residues. The germline V gene encodes CDR1 SGHRS and CDR2 YFSETQ. The chain's CDR3 is CASSSARIETDTQYF. In DNA form, the CDR3 reads TGCGCCAGCAGCTCCGCCCGGATAGAGACAGATACGCAGTATTTT.

This clone was seen a few times. The chain combines TRBV19 with TRBJ1-2; the D gene is possibly TRBD1 (5 bases). The CDR3 is 14 residues long. CDR1 and CDR2 from the germline V gene are LNHDA and SQIVND (reference sequence). V was cut by 5 bases and J by 2 bases, with 12 bases left in between. The CDR3 DNA reads as TGTGCCAGTAGTTTTGGGGGATTCAACTATGGCTACACCTTC. This encodes CASSFGGFNYGYTF.

The chain recombines TRBV27 with TRBJ1-6; D uncertain. The germline gives CDR1 MNHEY, CDR2 SMNVEV (reference sequence). The CDR3 consists of 13 residues. Trimming shortened V by 6 bases and J by 0 bases, and 3 bases separated the two germline ends. The CDR3 loop reads CASRISYNSPLHF. In DNA form, the CDR3 reads TGTGCCAGCAGAATCTCCTATAATTCACCCCTCCACTTT.

This chain joins TRBV5-1 and TRBJ2-2; 12 positions match TRBD2. The CDR3 runs to 18 residues. The germline V gene encodes CDR1 SGHRS and CDR2 YFSETQ. V lost 3 bases, J lost 4 bases, and 10 bases stayed unmatched. The CDR3 region is CASSSTGLAGTGTGELFF. CDR3 nucleotide sequence: TGCGCCAGCAGCTCTACCGGACTAGCGGGGACCGGCACCGGGGAGCTGTTTTTT.